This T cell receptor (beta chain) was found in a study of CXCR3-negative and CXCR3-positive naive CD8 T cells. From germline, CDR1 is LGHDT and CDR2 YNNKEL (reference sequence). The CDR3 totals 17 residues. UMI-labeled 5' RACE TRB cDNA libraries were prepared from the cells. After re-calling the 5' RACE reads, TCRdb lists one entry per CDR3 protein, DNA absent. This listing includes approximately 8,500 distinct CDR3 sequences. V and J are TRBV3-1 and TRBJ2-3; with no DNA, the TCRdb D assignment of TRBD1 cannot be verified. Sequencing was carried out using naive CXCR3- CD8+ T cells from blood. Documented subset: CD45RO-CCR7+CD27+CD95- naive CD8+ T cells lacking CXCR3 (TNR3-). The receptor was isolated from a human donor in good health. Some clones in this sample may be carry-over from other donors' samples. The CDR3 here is CASSQVIGTSDRYAQYF.